This T cell receptor (beta chain) came from a study of blood T cells in healthy people across ages. This clonotype was seen more than once but under ten times. Its target is not known. The CDR3 length is 13 residues. Germline V gene lookup returns CDR1 DFQATT and CDR2 SNEGSKA (reference sequence). The V segment lost 2 bases and the J segment 10 bases; nucleotides outside the gene matches: 8. Study-wide results and limits: Observed TCR beta diversity showed a strong correlation with the percentage of naive T cells as measured by flow cytometry. Lack of knowledge of donor CMV status possibly confounded expanded clonotype changes.

PCR was performed a second time for about 7 to 11 cycles using a sample-barcoded 5' primer and a J-beta primer mix. TCRdb recomputed calls from the 5' RACE reads with MiXCR, one row per CDR3 protein. The sample lists about 2 million distinct CDR3 sequences; around half were seen once. This TCR came from a woman aged 40 to 50 in good health. Sequencing was done on a sample of blood. This chain links TRBV20-1 with TRBJ2-5; 9 nucleotides align to TRBD1. The CDR3 bases are TGCAGTGCTAGAAGGGACAGGGCCCCGGACCAGTACTTC. The encoded protein is CSARRDRAPDQYF.